This T cell receptor (beta chain) was profiled in a study of blood T cell repertoires in COVID-19. Overall study context: Some COVID-19 samples were acute and others convalescent; all came from the United States, Italy and Spain. PBMCs, B-cell-depleted T cells, or T cells were the source of the cDNA or gDNA that made up the material.

Living in about 25 US areas, the participants were between roughly 18 and 89 years of age. This clone appeared a few times. Original processing methods: Estimates of nucleated cell counts were drawn from the amplification of reference gene primers. Measured with immunoSEQ multiplex PCR; TCRdb has only the in-frame clones, and not every one. Clonal size and the V and J genes are those of that table, whereas D and trimming came from the DNA. The sample includes some 190,000 clones, 65% to 85% seen only once; the top ten take about 3.2%. Germline values: CDR1 SNHLY, CDR2 FYNNEI. Between the trimmed V and J ends, which lost 2 bases and 2 bases, there was a span of 6 bases. The CDR3 runs 13 residues.

This clonotype originated in a woman aged 30 to 39 who had been exposed to COVID-19. Sequencing input: PBMCs or T cells enriched from blood (not recorded which). The V call is TRBV2, the J call TRBJ1-2; D remains unclear. The CDR3 region has the DNA TGTGCCAGCAGTGAACAGGCAAACTATGGCTACACCTTC. It is translated as CASSEQANYGYTF.